This T cell receptor beta chain was sequenced during a study of blood T cell repertoires in COVID-19. As for the study in general: Collection of acute and convalescent COVID-19 samples took place in the United States, Italy and Spain. The cDNA or gDNA used as material had been derived from T cells, B-cell-depleted T cells, or PBMCs.

V was cut by 2 bases and J by 4 bases, with 14 bases left in between. Germline assignment: CDR1 LNHDA and CDR2 SQIVND (reference sequence). The CDR3 has 16 amino acids. This clone was seen a single time. Original processing notes: The assay estimated nucleated cells by amplifying reference gene primers. Data came from immunoSEQ multiplex PCR; TCRdb stores just in-frame clones and leaves some out. For V, J and clone size, that table is used; D and trimming come from the DNA. The sample shows around 320,000 clones, approximately 88% of them seen only once. The origin of this receptor is a woman aged 25-40 years who had recovered from COVID-19. The chain combines TRBV19 with TRBJ1-4; D uncertain. The sequenced sample was peripheral blood. The CDR3 sequence: CASSISSAGINEKLFF. The CDR3 nucleotides are TGTGCCAGTAGTATATCGTCGGCAGGCATTAATGAAAAACTGTTTTTT.